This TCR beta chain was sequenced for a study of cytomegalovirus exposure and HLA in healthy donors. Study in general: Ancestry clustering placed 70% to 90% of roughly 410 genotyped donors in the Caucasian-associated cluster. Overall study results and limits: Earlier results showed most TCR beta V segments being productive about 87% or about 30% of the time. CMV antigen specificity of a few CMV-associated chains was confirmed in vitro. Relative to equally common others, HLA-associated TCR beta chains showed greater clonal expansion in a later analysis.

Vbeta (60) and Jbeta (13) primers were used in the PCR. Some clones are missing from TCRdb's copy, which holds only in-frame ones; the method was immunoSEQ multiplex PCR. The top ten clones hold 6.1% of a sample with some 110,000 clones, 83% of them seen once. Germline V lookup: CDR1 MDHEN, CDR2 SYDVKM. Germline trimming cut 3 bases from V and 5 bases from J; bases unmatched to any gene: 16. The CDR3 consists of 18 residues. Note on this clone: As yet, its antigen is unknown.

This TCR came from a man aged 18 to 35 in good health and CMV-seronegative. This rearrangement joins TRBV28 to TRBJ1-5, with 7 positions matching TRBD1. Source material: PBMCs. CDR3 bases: TGTGCCAGCAGTTTCCTACCCGGCAGGGGGTCTGGGGATCAGCCCCAGCATTTT. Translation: CASSFLPGRGSGDQPQHF.